These T cell receptor beta chains were read from a single sample in a study of blood T cell repertoires in COVID-19. Clones were sequenced by immunoSEQ multiplex PCR, and TCRdb holds only the in-frame ones, with some missing. The table lists around 97,000 clones, about 91% of them singletons, with approximately 3.5% in the top ten. The specimen sequenced was peripheral blood. Source of these receptors: a human donor in a cohort sampled during active COVID-19. Each CDR3 is given with its conserved first and last residue.

TRBJ2-1	TRBV9	CASSVNGGAYDEQFF
TRBJ2-1	TRBV20-1	CSASEDRTVDLF
TRBJ2-5	TRBV18	CASSLRQGAKETQYF
TRBJ2-2	TRBV3-1/TRBV3-2	CASSSRTSGMVATGELFF
TRBJ2-1	TRBV28	CASSSPRESSYNEQFF
TRBJ2-3	TRBV5-1	CASSLDPSGASTDTQYF
TRBJ1-2	TRBV11-2	CASSLDPGGSYGYTF
TRBJ1-4	TRBV5-4	CASSSELSEKLFF
TRBJ1-1	TRBV6-5	CASTSRGNTEAFF
TRBJ1-4	TRBV4-1	CASSPGQGKVEEKLFF
TRBJ1-1	TRBV7-9	CASTRSGAGNTEAFF
TRBJ2-7	TRBV19	CASRRGGILSYEQYF
TRBJ2-7	TRBV3-1/TRBV3-2	CASSLWTGEEQYF
TRBJ1-2	TRBV7-2	CASSLGVQGNYGYTF
TRBJ1-3	TRBV6-5	CASSRQTGTTIYF
TRBJ2-2	TRBV30	CAWSRDSGRVHGELFF
TRBJ1-1	TRBV5-1	CASSSTTGIGTEAFF
TRBJ1-1	TRBV27	CASSPRDYGTEAFF
TRBJ2-1	TRBV19	CASSIVGEREAYNEQFF
TRBJ2-2	TRBV5-4	CASSLEGTGELFF
TRBJ1-3	TRBV6-5	CASTTRAGASNTIYF
TRBJ2-7	TRBV27	CASSLGDEQYF
TRBJ2-7	TRBV5-4	CASSRDSNSYEQYF
TRBJ1-2	TRBV4-1	CASSWGRDYGYTF
TRBJ1-3	TRBV7-2	CASSFDPGGGNTIYF
TRBJ1-2	TRBV27	CASAQGADGYTF
TRBJ1-2	TRBV13	CASSPGNGYTF
TRBJ2-2	TRBV7-3	CASRPITGTGELFF
TRBJ1-1	TRBV5-1	CASSLATGQVVNTEAFF
TRBJ2-1	TRBV10-3	CAISELTSGGKSSYNEQFF